Listed below are T cell receptor beta chains from one sample, sequenced in a study of graft-versus-host responses after intestinal transplantation. For these receptors, no antigen is known. Only in-frame clones appear in the TCRdb table, and some are missing; sequencing was by immunoSEQ multiplex PCR. There are tens of thousands of clones in the sample; 70% to 90% occur only once, and 2.5% lies in the top ten. The sample here was unstimulated CD8+ T cells sorted from spleen or lymph node cells, taken before intestinal transplant. Every receptor here comes from a human donor who received an intestinal transplant. Each CDR3 is given with its conserved first and last residue.

v_gene	j_gene	CDR3aa
TRBV5-6	TRBJ2-1	CASSPGAGSYNEQFF
TRBV28	TRBJ1-5	CASSPRQGMGSNQPQHF
TRBV28	TRBJ2-1	CASSFLREGLPVSSYNEQFF
TRBV6-1	TRBJ2-1	CASSERTSGSDEQFF
TRBV27	TRBJ2-5	CASSFKSLAGGPVEETQYF
TRBV10-1	TRBJ1-1	CASSDTRNTEAFF
TRBV7-6	TRBJ1-3	CASSLTQGQGSGNTIYF
TRBV28	TRBJ2-7	CASAQGAEQYF
TRBV5-1	TRBJ2-1	CASSDRTSGGGNNEQFF
TRBV6-5	TRBJ2-5	CASSSLQGYQETQYF
TRBV5-1	TRBJ1-6	CASSPRGGLVDNSPLHF
TRBV7-2	TRBJ2-7	CASSLTPGAFVGEQYF
TRBV14	TRBJ2-7	CASSLGYEQYF
TRBV28	TRBJ2-7	CASSSRGLLSHYRVSTYEQYF
TRBV6-6	TRBJ2-2	CASSALAGSSTGELFF
TRBV7-9	TRBJ1-4	CASSLYREGRNEKLFF
TRBV29-1	TRBJ2-7	CSVEFQRGSYEQYF
TRBV6-5	TRBJ2-3	CASSYSGLVTDTQYF
TRBV27	TRBJ1-1	CASSPQPRINTEAFF
TRBV27	TRBJ1-1	CASSLTQGRTEAFF
TRBV7-8	TRBJ2-1	CASSAPSSYNEQFF
TRBV6-7	TRBJ1-1	CASSTRQGCAFF
TRBV6-1	TRBJ1-6	CASSGQGANSPLHF
TRBV27	TRBJ2-7	CASSLNGQGRTYEQYF
TRBV5-6	TRBJ2-7	CASSIYGAYEQYF
TRBV28	TRBJ2-7	CASSLALMTGGYEQYF
TRBV4-1	TRBJ2-1	CASSQGWDSYNEQFF
TRBV10-3	TRBJ2-5	CAISESLLAGGAQETQYF
TRBV5-1	TRBJ2-6	CASSSRVAGANVLTF
TRBV15	TRBJ2-7	CATSREGQATYEQYF
TRBV28	TRBJ2-5	CASSSGLAGVETQYF
TRBV11-1	TRBJ2-1	CASSPTSGAYNEQFF
TRBV6-1	TRBJ2-1	CASSEVGPSLNEQFF
TRBV2	TRBJ2-2	CATRQGSNTGELFF
TRBV28	TRBJ2-7	CASSLGRGQGAPYEQYF
TRBV28	TRBJ2-7	CASSLDNIAYEQYF
TRBV27	TRBJ2-7	CASSPGAGGYEQYF
TRBV10-3	TRBJ1-2	CAISEPRGYGYTF
TRBV7-8	TRBJ2-2	CASSLYAGITGELFF
TRBV15	TRBJ1-5	CATSRDLLSDYSNQPQHF
TRBV5-1	TRBJ2-3	CASSAYTDTQYF
TRBV5-1	TRBJ2-7	CASSLTGTASYEQYF
TRBV27	TRBJ2-2	CASRSLTGGPDGELFF
TRBV5-4	TRBJ1-2	CASSPPQFGTPETYGYTF
TRBV18	TRBJ1-1	CASSPGGAEAFF
TRBV2	TRBJ2-3	CASDTVAPSTDTQYF
TRBV5-4	TRBJ2-7	CASSPSPGGNLYEQYF
TRBV6-4	TRBJ2-1	CASRQIAGGSNEQFF
TRBV15	TRBJ2-1	CATSFDRPSYNEQFF
TRBV28	TRBJ2-7	CASSLSGTGSSEQYF
TRBV15	TRBJ2-5	CATSRDGGVQETQYF
TRBV10-1	TRBJ1-1	CASSERREPPLIEAFF
TRBV5-1	TRBJ2-7	CASSPVPGTGVGGEQYF
TRBV7-8	TRBJ2-2	CASSYTGRAGELFF
TRBV6-6	TRBJ2-6	CASSYSSGANVLTF
TRBV28	TRBJ2-7	CASSWGQGAYEQYF
TRBV27	TRBJ2-3	CASSWGQGADTQYF